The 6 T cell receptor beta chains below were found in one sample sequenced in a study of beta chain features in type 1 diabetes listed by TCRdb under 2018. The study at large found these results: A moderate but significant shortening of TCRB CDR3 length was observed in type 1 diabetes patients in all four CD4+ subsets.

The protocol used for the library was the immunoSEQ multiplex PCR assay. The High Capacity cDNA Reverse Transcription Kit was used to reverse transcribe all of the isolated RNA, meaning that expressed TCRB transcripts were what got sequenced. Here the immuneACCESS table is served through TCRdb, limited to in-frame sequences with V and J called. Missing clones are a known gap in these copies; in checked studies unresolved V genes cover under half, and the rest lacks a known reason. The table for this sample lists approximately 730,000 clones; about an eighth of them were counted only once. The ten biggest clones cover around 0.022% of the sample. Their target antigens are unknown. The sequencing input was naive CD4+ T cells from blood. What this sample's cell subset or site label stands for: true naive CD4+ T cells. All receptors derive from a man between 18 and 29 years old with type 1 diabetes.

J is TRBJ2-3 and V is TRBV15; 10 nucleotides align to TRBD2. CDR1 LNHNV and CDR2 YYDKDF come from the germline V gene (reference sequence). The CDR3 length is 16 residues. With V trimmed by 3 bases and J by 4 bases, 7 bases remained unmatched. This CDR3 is CATSSGLAGDADTQYF. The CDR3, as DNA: TGTGCCACCAGCAGTGGGCTAGCGGGGGATGCAGATACGCAGTATTTT.

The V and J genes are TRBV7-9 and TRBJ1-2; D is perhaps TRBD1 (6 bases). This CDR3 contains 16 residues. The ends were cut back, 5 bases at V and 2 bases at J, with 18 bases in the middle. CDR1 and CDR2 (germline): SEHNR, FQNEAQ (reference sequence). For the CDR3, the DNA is TGTGCCAGCAGCGAAAGGACAGCGAGGCGAAACTATGGCTACACCTTC. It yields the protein CASSERTARRNYGYTF.

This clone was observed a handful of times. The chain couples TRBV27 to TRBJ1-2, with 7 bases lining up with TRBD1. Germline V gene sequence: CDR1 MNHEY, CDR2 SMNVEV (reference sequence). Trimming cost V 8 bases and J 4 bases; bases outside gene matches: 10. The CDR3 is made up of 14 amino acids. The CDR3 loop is CASWPRQGSYGYTF. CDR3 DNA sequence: TGTGCCAGCTGGCCCCGACAGGGTAGCTATGGCTACACCTTC.

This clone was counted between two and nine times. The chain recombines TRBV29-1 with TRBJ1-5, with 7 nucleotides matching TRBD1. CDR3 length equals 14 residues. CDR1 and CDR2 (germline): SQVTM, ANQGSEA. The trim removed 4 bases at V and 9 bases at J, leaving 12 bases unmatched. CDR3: CSVVPGQVGGPQHF. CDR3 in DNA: TGCAGCGTTGTGCCCGGACAGGTGGGAGGGCCCCAGCATTTT.

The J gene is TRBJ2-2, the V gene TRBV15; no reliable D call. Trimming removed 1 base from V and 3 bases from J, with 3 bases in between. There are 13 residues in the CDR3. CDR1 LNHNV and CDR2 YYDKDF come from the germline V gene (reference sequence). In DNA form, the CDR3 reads TGTGCCACCAGCAGAGGGGACACCGGGGAGCTGTTTTTT. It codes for CATSRGDTGELFF.

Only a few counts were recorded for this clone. In nucleotides, the CDR3 is TGCGCCAGCAGCTTGGTCGTAGGGGCCCCTGAAGCTTTCTTT. This translates into CASSLVVGAPEAFF. The rearrangement links TRBV5-1 to TRBJ1-1; possibly TRBD1 for D (5 bases). The CDR3 sequence is 14 residues long. Germline V lookup: CDR1 SGHRS, CDR2 YFSETQ. V lost 0 bases and J lost 6, with 12 bases in between.